This T cell receptor (beta chain) was sequenced in a study of cytomegalovirus exposure and HLA in healthy donors (dated by TCRdb to about 2017). A note on the overall study: According to an earlier analysis of several hundred of the donors, roughly 180 million T cells yielded roughly 110 million unique TCR beta sequences and around 280 Gb of sequence data. Around 300 gigabases of sequencing data and 70 million to 85 million unique TCR sequences were included in an early release covering about 620 HLA-typed donors. The genetic ancestry cluster associated with self-reported Caucasian donors included 70% to 85% of the roughly 400 genotyped donors. The study aimed to test whether cataloging public T cell receptors could reveal signatures of past pathogen exposure. The T cell repertoires of 666 subjects were profiled by immunosequencing and related to cytomegalovirus serostatus. Besides the first cohort of around 670 subjects, a separate validation cohort made up of roughly 120 different subjects was used. To predict cytomegalovirus infection status, the study combined high-throughput TCR immunosequencing, statistical association of individual TCRs with disease status, and machine learning. In a later analysis, previously published TCR beta repertoires from several hundred donors were re-analyzed and high-resolution HLA genotyping was added so that TCR occurrence patterns could be studied. In the later analysis, no new phenotypic data were used to find candidate immune exposures; instead, reliance was placed on TCR beta sequences and their occurrence across donors. An earlier analysis of around 540 of the donors applied high-throughput TCR beta sequencing to assess whether each TCR beta V gene segment acted as functional or pseudogenic. Donor age, sex, ethnicity and CMV serostatus were collected together with the repertoire data. A later genetic analysis used genome-wide SNP genotypes for about 60% of the roughly 670 donors, treating that subset as a discovery cohort. Every repertoire in the discovery cohort had been generated on one and the same sequencing platform. HLA typing covered class I and class II loci at four-digit resolution. Typing coverage differed by locus: A, B, C, DRB1 and DQB1 were typed in roughly 620-630 donors, DQA1 in about 550, DPA1 in 600 to 610, and DPB1 in just under 480. Four or five DR-DQ haplotypes were handled as single units for association and clustering because linkage in the cohort was strong. Among a few hundred genotyped donors of the cohort, an average of about 240,000 unique TCR beta nucleotide sequences were sequenced per donor, around a sixth of them non-productive. What the work shows at the level of the full study, not this receptor alone: When HLA alleles, especially DR and DQ, strongly co-occurred, attributing TCR associations to individual alleles was difficult. A later analysis reported that several top co-occurrence clusters appeared linked to parvovirus B19, influenza, CMV and Epstein-Barr virus. A few of the identified cytomegalovirus-associated TCR beta chains were confirmed in vitro to be specific for cytomegalovirus antigens. Some IMGT-functional V segments, including TRBV6-2 and TRBV6-3, could not be distinguished by the 87-base-pair reads and were therefore excluded. In a later analysis, around 15,000 TCR beta sequences were associated with specific HLA alleles at a false discovery rate of 0.05. Correlated functional status among segregating V segments might reflect linkage disequilibrium, but an unknown experimental factor could not be ruled out. In a later analysis, most CMV-associated TCR beta chains were found to appear HLA-restricted, with HLA associations seemingly driven largely by CMV exposure. The classifier was reported to diagnose cytomegalovirus status with high specificity and sensitivity in both the original and validation cohorts. In this cohort, only TCR beta chains were sequenced, and detectable features were limited by the absence of alpha or paired-chain data. For the cohort, immune exposure information was limited to CMV serostatus. V-gene and J-gene trimming of TCR beta chains was associated with a missense DCLRE1C variant in a later genetic analysis, and the association was replicated in an independent cohort. In an earlier analysis of some 550 of the donors, most TCR beta V segments were observed in productive rearrangements about 87% or about 30% of the time, broadly matching IMGT annotations. The earlier analysis of some 540 of the donors excluded some 15 rarely observed V segments, including chromosome 9 orphons, because counts were too low. A cluster of highly shared sequence variants was judged likely to be a technical artifact of the sequencing pipeline. According to a later genetic analysis, donors in an Asian-associated ancestry cluster had fewer N-insertions in productive TCRs than the approximately 700-donor mean. Roughly uniform sequencing depth across donors was assumed in presence/absence analyses, although this assumption may not hold. Because HLA typing was unavailable for some donors at each locus, only the typed subset was used in association tests. In a later analysis, the rate of TCR association differed among HLA loci, with DRB1 alleles having the most associated TCRs and HLA-C alleles having the fewest. A further reported finding was that TCR beta sequences accurately predicted the HLA-A and HLA-B alleles for most subjects in the first cohort. In a later analysis, HLA-associated TCR beta chains showed more clonal expansion and lower generation probabilities than non-associated chains that were equally common. In the study, approximately 160 TCR beta chains were listed as associated with cytomegalovirus. According to the authors, the approach could potentially be generalized to other disease states and immunological phenotypes. Most TCR sequences were seen in very few donors, while some public TCRs were found in many individuals.

The germline V gene gives CDR1 as SGHRS and CDR2 as YFSETQ. Relative to germline, V is 3 bases shorter and J is 4 bases shorter, with 10 bases between their ends. Inclusive of the bounding cysteine and phenylalanine, the CDR3 is 14 residues long. Here the CDR3 DNA is all that survives: 42 bases in frame from base 1. On this clone: There is no known antigen for this receptor. No per-base quality is available; no much larger clone lies one base away.

Library prep was done by the immunoSEQ multiplex PCR assay. A mixture of 60 forward primers for TCR Vbeta segments and 13 reverse primers for TCR Jbeta segments was used in the multiplex PCR. The CDR3 region of rearranged TCR beta genes was amplified from genomic DNA by a multiplex PCR assay. Amplified TCR beta libraries were sequenced as 87-base-pair reads on the Illumina HiSeq System. The authors' pipeline ran thus. Across the 640 or so repertoires, a later analysis counted tens of millions of unique TCR beta chains, some 11 million of which were shared by at least two donors. To remove PCR and sequencing errors, raw reads were error-corrected and collapsed into unique sequences using a nearest-neighbor algorithm that merged closely related sequences. To assign V, D and J gene segments, CDR3 sequences were aligned to IMGT reference sequences. For a sequence to be retained, a match of at least six nucleotides to both a V gene segment and a J gene segment was required. A rearrangement was called productive if the CDR3 had no stop codons and remained in frame with V and J, and every other rearrangement was called non-productive. Following IMGT convention, CDR3 was defined as the stretch from the second conserved V-encoded cysteine to the conserved J-encoded phenylalanine. The earlier analysis of around 640 of the donors excluded sequences that lacked an unambiguous match to a single V gene segment. In an earlier analysis of almost 600 of the donors, a V segment was called functional when productive rearrangements were above 56.7%, and segregating when the standard deviation between donors exceeded 5%. A statistical classification framework was built for diagnosing cytomegalovirus status from the catalog of TCR beta chain sequences. In a later analysis, TCR nucleotide sequences were compared against IMGT/GENE-DB human TR gene sequences so that V and J genes could be assigned. The TCRdist pipeline was used in a later analysis to assign CDR3 sequences and most-parsimonious VDJ recombination scenarios. A later analysis defined each TCR beta chain by its CDR3 amino acid sequence plus V-gene family, and excluded reads lacking a unique V-gene family. As a way to deal with suspected cross-contamination and a sequencing artifact, a later analysis dropped 640 or so nucleotide sequences that were highly shared and had low generation probability. A later analysis calculated a clonal expansion index for each public chain from normalized within-repertoire ranks of inferred template counts. A later analysis computed generation probabilities with a VDJ recombination model fitted to out-of-frame rearrangements, and checked the results against IGoR. Hypergeometric tests were used in a later analysis to score TCR-TCR, TCR-HLA and TCR-CMV co-occurrence, with a repertoire-size bias correction applied to the TCR pairs. In a later analysis, false discovery rates were estimated by permuting HLA or CMV assignments 20 times. A later analysis grouped co-occurring TCRs with DBSCAN, adding TCRdist sequence similarity when clustering within HLA-allele-positive subsets. Repertoires with fewer than 30,000 or more than 120,000 public chains, plus five repertoires with anomalous nucleotide sharing, were excluded from co-occurrence clustering. As stored in TCRdb, this immuneACCESS dataset retains in-frame rearrangements with V and J assigned. A fraction of the clones does not appear; measured against another copy, unresolved V genes explain less than half of the discrepancy, and the remainder lacks a known reason. V, J and clone size were drawn from that table, and D and trimming were deduced from the DNA. The sample includes under 120,000 clones, with approximately 70% observed a single time. The ten top clones hold approximately 11% of the sample.

The cohort consisted of 600 to 700 healthy bone marrow donors. All cohort members were sampled while nominally healthy, although unrecorded immune exposures were likely present. The donor was CMV seropositive and was included in the group of some 290 seropositive cohort members. Every donor gave a peripheral blood sample, and the peripheral blood mononuclear cells from that sample were used for TCR beta sequencing. Genomic DNA extraction from the blood cell samples was performed with the Qiagen DNeasy Blood Extraction Kit. The rearrangement combines TRBV5-1 with TRBJ1-4, with the D gene call left open. Sequenced sample: PBMCs. The sequence was collected from a man aged 35 to 55 in good health and CMV-seropositive. The DNA sequence is given as TGCGCCAGCAGCTCGGGAGGGCGTAATGAAAAACTGTTTTTT. Its translation is CASSSGGRNEKLFF.